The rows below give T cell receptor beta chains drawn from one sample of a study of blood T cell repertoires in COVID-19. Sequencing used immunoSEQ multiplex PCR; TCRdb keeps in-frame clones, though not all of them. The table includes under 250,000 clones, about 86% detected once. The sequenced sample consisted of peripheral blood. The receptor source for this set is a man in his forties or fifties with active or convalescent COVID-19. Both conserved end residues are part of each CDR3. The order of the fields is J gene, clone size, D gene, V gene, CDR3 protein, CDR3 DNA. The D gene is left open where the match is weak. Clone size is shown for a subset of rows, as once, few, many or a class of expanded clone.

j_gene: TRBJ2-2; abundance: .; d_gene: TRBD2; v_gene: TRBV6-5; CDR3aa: CASSYYGGGAPGELFF; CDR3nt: TGTGCCAGCAGTTACTATGGCGGGGGGGCCCCCGGGGAGCTGTTTTTT
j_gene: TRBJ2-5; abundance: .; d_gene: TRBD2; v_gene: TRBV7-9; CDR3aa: CASSLRSGGQETQYF; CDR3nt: TGTGCCAGCAGCTTACGTTCGGGGGGACAAGAGACCCAGTACTTC
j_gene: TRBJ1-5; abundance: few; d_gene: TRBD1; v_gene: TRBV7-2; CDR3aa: CASSLGGQGQPQHF; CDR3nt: TGTGCCAGCAGCTTAGGGGGACAGGGACAGCCCCAGCATTTT
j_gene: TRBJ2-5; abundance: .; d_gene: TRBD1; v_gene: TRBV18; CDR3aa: CASSPARRQQGVGTQYF; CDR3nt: TGTGCCAGCTCACCCGCTAGACGGCAACAGGGGGTAGGGACCCAGTACTTC
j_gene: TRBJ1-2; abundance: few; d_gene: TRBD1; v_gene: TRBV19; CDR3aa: CASTLTGGNYGYTF; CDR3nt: TGTGCCAGTACCCTGACAGGGGGCAACTATGGCTACACCTTC
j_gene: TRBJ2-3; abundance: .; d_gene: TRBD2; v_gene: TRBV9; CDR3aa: CASSVGRGGHWGTSTDTQYF; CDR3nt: TGTGCCAGCAGCGTAGGACGCGGGGGGCATTGGGGGACTAGCACAGATACGCAGTATTTT
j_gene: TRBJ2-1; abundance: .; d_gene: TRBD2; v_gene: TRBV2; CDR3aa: CASSGLAGGQYNEQFF; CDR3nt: TGTGCCAGCAGTGGGCTAGCGGGGGGGCAGTACAATGAGCAGTTCTTC
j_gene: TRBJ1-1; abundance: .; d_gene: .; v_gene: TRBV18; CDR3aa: CASSPLGGGMNTEAFF; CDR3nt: TGTGCCAGCTCACCACTCGGGGGTGGAATGAACACTGAAGCTTTCTTT
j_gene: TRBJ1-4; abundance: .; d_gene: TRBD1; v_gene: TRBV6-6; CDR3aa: CASSQGGTNEKLFF; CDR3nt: TGTGCCAGCAGCCAAGGGGGCACTAATGAAAAACTGTTTTTT
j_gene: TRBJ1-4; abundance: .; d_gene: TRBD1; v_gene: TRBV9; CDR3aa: CASSVGDPGDRGPVTNEKLFF; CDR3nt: TGTGCCAGCAGCGTAGGGGACCCGGGGGACAGGGGGCCTGTCACTAATGAAAAACTGTTTTTT
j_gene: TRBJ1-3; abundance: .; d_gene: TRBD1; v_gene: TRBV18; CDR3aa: CASSEGTGHGDTIYF; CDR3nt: TGTGCCAGCTCGGAAGGGACAGGGCACGGAGACACCATATATTTT
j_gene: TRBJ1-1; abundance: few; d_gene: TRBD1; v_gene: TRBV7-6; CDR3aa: CASSLDRGGNTEAFF; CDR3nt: TGTGCCAGCAGCTTAGACAGGGGGGGGAACACTGAAGCTTTCTTT
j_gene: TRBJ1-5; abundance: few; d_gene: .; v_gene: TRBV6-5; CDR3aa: CASSQGLSQPQHF; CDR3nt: TGTGCCAGCAGTCAGGGGCTGAGTCAGCCCCAGCATTTT
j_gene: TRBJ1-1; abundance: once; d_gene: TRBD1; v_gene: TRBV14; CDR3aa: CASSRDRGYTEAFF; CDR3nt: TGTGCCAGCAGCCGAGACAGGGGGTACACTGAAGCTTTCTTT
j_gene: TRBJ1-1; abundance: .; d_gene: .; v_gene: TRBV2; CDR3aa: CADSRGNTEAFF; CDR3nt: TGTGCTGATTCCAGGGGGAACACTGAAGCTTTCTTT
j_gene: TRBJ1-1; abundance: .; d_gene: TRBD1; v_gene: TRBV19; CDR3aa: CASSPGQAKTTEAFF; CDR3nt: TGTGCCAGTAGTCCCGGACAGGCGAAAACAACTGAAGCTTTCTTT
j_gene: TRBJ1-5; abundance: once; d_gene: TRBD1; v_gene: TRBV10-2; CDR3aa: CASSGDRSQPQHF; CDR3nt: TGCGCCAGCAGTGGGGACAGGTCGCAGCCCCAGCATTTT
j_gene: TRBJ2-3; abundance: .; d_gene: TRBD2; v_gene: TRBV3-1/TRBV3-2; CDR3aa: CASSLEERGGLDTQYF; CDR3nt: TGTGCCAGCAGTTTAGAGGAGCGGGGGGGCTTAGATACGCAGTATTTT
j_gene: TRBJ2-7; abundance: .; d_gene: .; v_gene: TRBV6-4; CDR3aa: CANPIWGTSNYEQYF; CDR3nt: TGTGCCAACCCAATATGGGGGACAAGTAACTACGAGCAGTACTTC
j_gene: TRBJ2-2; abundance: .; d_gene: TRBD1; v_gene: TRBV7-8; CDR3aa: CASSQPSGTGGKAGELFF; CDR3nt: TGTGCCAGCAGCCAACCTTCCGGGACAGGGGGAAAAGCCGGGGAGCTGTTTTTT
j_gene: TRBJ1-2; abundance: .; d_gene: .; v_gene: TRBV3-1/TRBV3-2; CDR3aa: CASSHLLTANYGYTF; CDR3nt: TGTGCCAGCAGCCACCTATTGACAGCTAACTATGGCTACACCTTC
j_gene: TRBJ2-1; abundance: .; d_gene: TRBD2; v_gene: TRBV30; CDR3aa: CAWSAILGRGYNEQFF; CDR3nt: TGTGCCTGGAGTGCGATTCTGGGGCGGGGGTACAATGAGCAGTTCTTC
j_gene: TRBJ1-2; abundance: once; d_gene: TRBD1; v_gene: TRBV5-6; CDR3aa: CASSPSDRVYGYTF; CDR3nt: TGTGCCAGCAGCCCCTCGGACAGGGTCTATGGCTACACCTTC
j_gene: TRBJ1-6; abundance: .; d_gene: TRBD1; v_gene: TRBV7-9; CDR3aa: CASSRDRSSYNSPLHF; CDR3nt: TGTGCCAGCAGCCGGGACAGGAGCTCCTATAATTCACCCCTCCACTTT
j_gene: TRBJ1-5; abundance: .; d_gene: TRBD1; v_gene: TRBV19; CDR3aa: CASSIRQGARNQPQHF; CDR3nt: TGTGCCAGTAGTATAAGGCAGGGGGCTCGCAATCAGCCCCAGCATTTT
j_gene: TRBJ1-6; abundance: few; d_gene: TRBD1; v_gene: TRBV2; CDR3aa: CASSDWTGHSPLHF; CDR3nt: TGTGCCAGCAGCGATTGGACAGGGCATTCACCCCTCCACTTT
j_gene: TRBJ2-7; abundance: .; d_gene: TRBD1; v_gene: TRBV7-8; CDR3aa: CASSLARVGQGSYEQYF; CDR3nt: TGTGCCAGCAGCTTAGCGCGAGTCGGACAGGGTTCCTACGAGCAGTACTTC
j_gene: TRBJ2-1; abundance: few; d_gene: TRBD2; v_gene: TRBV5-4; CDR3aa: CASSLGGAGITYNEQFF; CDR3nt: TGTGCCAGCAGCTTGGGGGGAGCGGGGATCACCTACAATGAGCAGTTCTTC
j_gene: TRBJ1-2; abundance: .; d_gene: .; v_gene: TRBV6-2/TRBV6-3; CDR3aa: CASSYEASYGYTF; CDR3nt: TGTGCCAGCAGTTACGAGGCCTCCTATGGCTACACCTTC
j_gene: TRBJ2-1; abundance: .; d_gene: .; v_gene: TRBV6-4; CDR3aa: CASSESGGLLEQFF; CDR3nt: TGTGCCAGCAGTGAGTCGGGCGGGTTGCTTGAGCAGTTCTTC
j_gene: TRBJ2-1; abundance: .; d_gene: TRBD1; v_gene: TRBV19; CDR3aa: CASSTTGGYNEQFF; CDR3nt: TGTGCCAGTAGTACCACAGGGGGCTACAATGAGCAGTTCTTC
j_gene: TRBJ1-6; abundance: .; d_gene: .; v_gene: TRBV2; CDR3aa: CASRNRGGGSPLHF; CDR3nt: TGTGCCAGCAGAAATCGGGGGGGTGGTTCACCCCTCCACTTT
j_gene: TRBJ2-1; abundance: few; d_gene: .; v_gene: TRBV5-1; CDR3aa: CASSLVQGNDEQFF; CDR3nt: TGCGCCAGCAGCTTGGTCCAGGGGAACGATGAGCAGTTCTTC
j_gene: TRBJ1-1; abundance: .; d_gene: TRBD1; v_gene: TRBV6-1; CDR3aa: CASSDGQGGMNTEAFF; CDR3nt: TGTGCCAGCAGTGACGGACAGGGAGGGATGAACACTGAAGCTTTCTTT
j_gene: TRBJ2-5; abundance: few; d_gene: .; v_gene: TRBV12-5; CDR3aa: CASGLVLSGKYQETQYF; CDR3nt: TGTGCTAGTGGTTTGGTACTGTCGGGGAAGTACCAAGAGACCCAGTACTTC
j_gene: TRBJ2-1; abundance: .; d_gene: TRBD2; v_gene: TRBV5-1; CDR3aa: CASSLEGAGDGNEQFF; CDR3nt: TGCGCCAGCAGCTTGGAAGGGGCGGGGGACGGAAATGAGCAGTTCTTC
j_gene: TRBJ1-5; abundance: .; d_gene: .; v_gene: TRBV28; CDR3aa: CASSFISGGQPQHF; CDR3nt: TGTGCCAGCAGTTTTATTTCAGGTGGTCAGCCCCAGCATTTT
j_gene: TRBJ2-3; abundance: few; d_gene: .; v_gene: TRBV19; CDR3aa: CASSALGEDTQYF; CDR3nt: TGTGCCAGTAGTGCCCTAGGGGAAGATACGCAGTATTTT
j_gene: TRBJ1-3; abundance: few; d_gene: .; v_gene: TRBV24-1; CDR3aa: CATSYSTSGNTIYF; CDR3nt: TGTGCCACCAGTTACAGTACCTCTGGAAACACCATATATTTT
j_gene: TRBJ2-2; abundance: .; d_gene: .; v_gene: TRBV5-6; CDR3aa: CASSNLGGGGTGELFF; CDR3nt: TGTGCCAGCAGCAACTTAGGCGGCGGCGGAACCGGGGAGCTGTTTTTT
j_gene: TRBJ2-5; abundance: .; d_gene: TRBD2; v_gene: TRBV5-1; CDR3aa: CASSYGLEETQYF; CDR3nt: TGCGCCAGCAGCTACGGACTAGAAGAGACCCAGTACTTC